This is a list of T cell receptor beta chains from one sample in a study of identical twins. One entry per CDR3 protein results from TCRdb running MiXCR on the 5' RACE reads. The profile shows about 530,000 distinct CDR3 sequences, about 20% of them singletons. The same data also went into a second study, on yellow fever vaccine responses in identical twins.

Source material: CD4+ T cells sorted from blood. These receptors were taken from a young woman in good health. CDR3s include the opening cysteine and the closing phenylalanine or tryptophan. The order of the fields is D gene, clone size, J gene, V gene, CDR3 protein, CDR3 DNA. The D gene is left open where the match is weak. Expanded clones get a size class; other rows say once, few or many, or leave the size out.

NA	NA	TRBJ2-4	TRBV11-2	CASSSGTARAKNIQYF	TGTGCCAGCAGCTCAGGGACTGCCCGAGCCAAAAACATTCAGTACTTC
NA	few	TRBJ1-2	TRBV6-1	CASSVGLTYGYTF	TGTGCCAGCAGTGTTGGCCTGACCTATGGCTACACCTTC
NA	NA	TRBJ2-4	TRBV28	CASSSTGSEAKNIQYF	TGTGCCAGCAGCTCAACAGGGTCGGAAGCCAAAAACATTCAGTACTTC
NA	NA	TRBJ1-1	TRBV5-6	CASSLALTGTEAFF	TGTGCCAGCAGCTTAGCTCTAACGGGCACTGAAGCTTTCTTT
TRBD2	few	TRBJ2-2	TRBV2	CASRGLAGTIGELFF	TGTGCCAGCAGGGGACTAGCGGGAACAATCGGGGAGCTGTTTTTT
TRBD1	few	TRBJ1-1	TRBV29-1	CSFSAGGVTEAFF	TGCAGCTTCTCAGCAGGGGGCGTCACTGAAGCTTTCTTT
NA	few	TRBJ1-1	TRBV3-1	CASSQDWTEMGNTEAFF	TGTGCCAGCAGCCAAGACTGGACAGAGATGGGTAACACTGAAGCTTTCTTT
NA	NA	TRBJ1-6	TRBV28	CASSPQGSSSPLHF	TGTGCCAGCAGTCCGCAGGGAAGCAGCTCACCCCTCCACTTT
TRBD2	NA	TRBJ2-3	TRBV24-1	CATSDSGRITDTQYF	TGTGCCACCAGTGATAGCGGGAGGATCACAGATACGCAGTATTTT
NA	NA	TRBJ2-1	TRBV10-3	CAISDPGRYNEQFF	TGTGCCATCAGTGATCCAGGGAGGTACAATGAGCAGTTCTTC
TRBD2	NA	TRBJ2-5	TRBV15	CATSRLPRLAGGQETQYF	TGTGCCACCAGCAGACTACCCAGACTAGCGGGAGGGCAAGAGACCCAGTACTTC
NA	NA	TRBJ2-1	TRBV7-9	CASSSRLEQFF	TGTGCCAGCAGCTCCCGACTAGAGCAGTTCTTC
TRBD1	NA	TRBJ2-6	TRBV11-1	CASSLAAGQGRTSGANVLTF	TGTGCCAGCAGCTTAGCGGCGGGACAGGGTAGAACCTCTGGGGCCAACGTCCTGACTTTC
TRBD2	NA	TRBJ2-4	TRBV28	CASSHTTSGSPQGAKNIQYF	TGTGCCAGCAGTCACACCACTAGCGGGAGTCCTCAGGGAGCCAAAAACATTCAGTACTTC
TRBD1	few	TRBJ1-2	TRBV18	CASSPGQGAYGYTF	TGTGCCAGCTCACCTGGACAGGGCGCCTATGGCTACACCTTC
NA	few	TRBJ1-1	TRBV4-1	CASSQAVGSINTEAFF	TGCGCCAGCAGCCAAGCAGTCGGTTCGATAAACACTGAAGCTTTCTTT
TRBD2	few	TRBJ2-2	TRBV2	CASSEVGGDTGELFF	TGTGCCAGCAGTGAGGTGGGAGGGGACACCGGGGAGCTGTTTTTT
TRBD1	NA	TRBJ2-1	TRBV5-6	CASSLDSGTASYNEQFF	TGTGCCAGCAGCTTGGATTCCGGGACAGCCTCCTACAATGAGCAGTTCTTC
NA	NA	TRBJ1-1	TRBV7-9	CASSLDFAEAFF	TGTGCCAGCAGCTTAGATTTTGCTGAAGCTTTCTTT
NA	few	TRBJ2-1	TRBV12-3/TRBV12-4	CASSLGAGLGSYNEQFF	TGTGCCAGCAGTTTAGGGGCTGGGTTGGGATCCTACAATGAGCAGTTCTTC
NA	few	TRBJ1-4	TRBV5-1	CASSLDGFATNEKLFF	TGCGCCAGCAGCTTGGATGGGTTCGCAACTAATGAAAAACTGTTTTTT
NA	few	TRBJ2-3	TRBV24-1	CATTGHGNTDTQYF	TGTGCCACCACCGGACATGGAAACACAGATACGCAGTATTTT
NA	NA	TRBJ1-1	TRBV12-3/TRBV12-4	CASSLGYIMNTEAFF	TGTGCCAGCAGCTTAGGGTATATTATGAACACTGAAGCTTTCTTT
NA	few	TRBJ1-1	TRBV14	CASSQPRDFRRTEAFF	TGTGCCAGCAGCCAACCCAGGGATTTCCGGCGGACTGAAGCTTTCTTT
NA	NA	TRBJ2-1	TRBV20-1	CSASRPSYNEQFF	TGCAGTGCTAGCCGCCCCTCCTACAATGAGCAGTTCTTC
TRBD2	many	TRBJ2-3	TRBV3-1	CASSQISGGTDTQYF	TGTGCCAGCAGCCAAATTAGCGGGGGCACAGATACGCAGTATTTT
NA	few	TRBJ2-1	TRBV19	CASRSIHLSYNEQFF	TGTGCCAGTAGATCCATACACCTCTCCTACAATGAGCAGTTCTTC
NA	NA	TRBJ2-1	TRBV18	CASSPPLSQGSSGNEQFF	TGTGCCAGCTCACCACCTTTATCGCAGGGTTCCTCCGGCAATGAGCAGTTCTTC
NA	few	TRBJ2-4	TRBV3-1	CASSQDGGLNIQYF	TGTGCCAGCAGCCAAGATGGGGGCCTAAACATTCAGTACTTC
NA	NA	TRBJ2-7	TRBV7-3	CASSLTDADEQYF	TGTGCCAGCAGCTTAACGGACGCGGACGAGCAGTACTTC
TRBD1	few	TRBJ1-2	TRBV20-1	CSAPQGGGYTF	TGCAGTGCCCCTCAGGGGGGTGGCTACACCTTC
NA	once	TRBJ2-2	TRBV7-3	CASSEGTLRDTGELFF	TGTGCCAGCAGCGAAGGGACGTTGAGGGACACCGGGGAGCTGTTTTTT
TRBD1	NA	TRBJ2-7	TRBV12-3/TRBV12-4	CASSRAGGTSYEQYF	TGTGCCAGCAGCCGAGCAGGGGGCACATCCTACGAGCAGTACTTC
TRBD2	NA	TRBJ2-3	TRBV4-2	CASSQDRGGGDTDTQYF	TGTGCCAGCAGCCAAGATCGTGGCGGGGGGGACACAGATACGCAGTATTTT
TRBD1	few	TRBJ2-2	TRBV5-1	CASGLGQGLTGELFF	TGCGCCAGCGGCTTGGGACAGGGACTGACCGGGGAGCTGTTTTTT
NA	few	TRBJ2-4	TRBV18	CASSPSLQGTLNIQYF	TGTGCCAGCTCACCAAGCTTACAGGGTACTCTGAACATTCAGTACTTC
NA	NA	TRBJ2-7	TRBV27	CASSLGDASYEQYF	TGTGCCAGCAGTTTGGGGGACGCCTCCTACGAGCAGTACTTC
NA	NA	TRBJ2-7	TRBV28	CASSSRTPVRHEQYF	TGTGCCAGCAGTTCAAGGACTCCTGTCAGGCACGAGCAGTACTTC
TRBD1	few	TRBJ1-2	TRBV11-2	CASSPLGQGKYGYTF	TGTGCCAGCAGCCCGCTCGGACAGGGAAAGTATGGCTACACCTTC
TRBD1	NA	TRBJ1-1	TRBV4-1	CASSHQDRGNTEAFF	TGCGCCAGCAGCCACCAGGACAGGGGTAACACTGAAGCTTTCTTT
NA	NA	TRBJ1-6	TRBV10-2	CASSESGPTSPLHF	TGCGCCAGCAGTGAGTCGGGGCCTACTTCACCCCTCCACTTT
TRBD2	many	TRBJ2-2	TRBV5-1	CASEGERPVGSSGVNTGELFF	TGCGCCAGCGAGGGCGAGAGGCCCGTGGGGTCTAGCGGGGTTAACACCGGGGAGCTGTTTTTT
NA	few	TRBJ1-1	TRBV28	CASSWHTLNTEAFF	TGTGCCAGCAGTTGGCACACCCTGAACACTGAAGCTTTCTTT
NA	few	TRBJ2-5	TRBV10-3	CAISSSGGGQETQYF	NA
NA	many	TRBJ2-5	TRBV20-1	CSAREETQYF	TGCAGTGCTAGAGAAGAGACCCAGTACTTC
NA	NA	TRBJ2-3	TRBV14	CASSQGGVRADTQYF	TGTGCCAGCAGCCAAGGCGGGGTCCGGGCAGATACGCAGTATTTT
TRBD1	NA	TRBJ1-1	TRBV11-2	CASSWGQGVTEAFF	TGTGCCAGCAGCTGGGGACAGGGCGTCACTGAAGCTTTCTTT
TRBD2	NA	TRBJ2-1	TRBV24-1	CATSTQGSGLAANEQFF	TGTGCCACCAGTACCCAGGGTTCCGGACTAGCGGCCAATGAGCAGTTCTTC
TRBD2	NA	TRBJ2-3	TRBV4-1	CASSQGKRGASTDTQYF	TGCGCCAGCAGCCAAGGAAAGCGGGGAGCTAGCACAGATACGCAGTATTTT
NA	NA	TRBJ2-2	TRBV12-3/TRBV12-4	CASSLDPGASTGELFF	TGTGCCAGCAGTTTAGATCCGGGGGCGAGCACCGGGGAGCTGTTTTTT
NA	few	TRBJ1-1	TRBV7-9	CASSPSTEAFF	TGTGCCAGCAGCCCCAGCACTGAAGCTTTCTTT
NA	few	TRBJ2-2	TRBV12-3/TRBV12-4	CASSPNPGDSNTGELFF	TGTGCCAGCAGTCCGAATCCAGGGGATTCGAACACCGGGGAGCTGTTTTTT
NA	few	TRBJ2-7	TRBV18	CASSPKPYEQYF	TGTGCCAGCTCACCAAAGCCTTACGAGCAGTACTTC
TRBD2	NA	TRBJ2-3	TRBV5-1	CASSSSRAGVADTQYF	TGCGCCAGCAGCTCCTCGAGAGCGGGAGTAGCAGATACGCAGTATTTT
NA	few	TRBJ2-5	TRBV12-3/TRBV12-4	CASNQRRSFGDQYF	TGTGCCAGCAATCAAAGGAGGTCTTTCGGGGACCAGTACTTC
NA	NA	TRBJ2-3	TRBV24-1	CATSPTSEESRTQYF	TGTGCCACCAGCCCTACTTCGGAGGAGTCCCGTACGCAGTATTTT
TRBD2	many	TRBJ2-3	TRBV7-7	CASSQGLATDTQYF	TGTGCCAGCAGCCAGGGACTAGCTACAGATACGCAGTATTTT
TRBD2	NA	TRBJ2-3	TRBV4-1	CASSQAPTSGTDTQYF	TGCGCCAGCAGCCAAGCCCCGACTAGCGGCACAGATACGCAGTATTTT
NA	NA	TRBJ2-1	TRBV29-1	CSVDRQSSYNEQFF	TGCAGCGTTGATAGACAGAGCTCCTACAATGAGCAGTTCTTC